Presented here are 10 T cell receptor beta chains from one specimen sequenced in a study of cytomegalovirus exposure and HLA in healthy donors. Primers for the PCR totalled 60 Vbeta and 13 Jbeta. Method: immunoSEQ multiplex PCR; TCRdb's copy keeps in-frame clones and lacks some. The sample lists more than 45,000 clones; about 70% were seen once. Material: PBMCs. The receptors come from a woman between 55 and 75 years old in good health and CMV-seropositive.

The V and J genes are TRBV4-1 and TRBJ1-4; D might be TRBD1 (6 bases). The CDR3 totals 17 residues. Germline V CDR1 and CDR2: MGHRA, YSYEKL. V lost 0 bases, J lost 6 bases, and 17 bases lay in between. This CDR3 is CASSQEKGHGGDEKLFF. The CDR3 DNA is TGCGCCAGCAGCCAAGAGAAGGGACACGGCGGAGATGAAAAACTGTTTTTT.

J is TRBJ2-3 and V is TRBV7-2, with 15 bases that match TRBD2. Per germline, CDR1 SGHTA and CDR2 FQGNSA. This CDR3 comprises 16 residues. V shed 5 bases and J 6 bases; nucleotides not matched to a gene: 6. This CDR3 is CASSLWTSGGADTQYF. The CDR3 nucleotides read TGTGCCAGCAGCCTTTGGACTAGCGGGGGGGCGGATACGCAGTATTTT.

The chain has TRBV5-8 and TRBJ1-2, with D unclear. Germline assignment: CDR1 SGHTS and CDR2 YDEGEE. V dropped 4 bases and J dropped 7 bases, with 17 bases sitting between them. This CDR3 is built from 14 residues. CDR3 coding DNA: TGTGCCAGCAGCCGTAGCGGAGGTTTGGGTGGCTACACCTTC. Translating it yields CASSRSGGLGGYTF.

The chain employs TRBV6-5 and TRBJ2-7, with TRBD1 matching over 10 bases. Germline V gives CDR1 MNHEY, CDR2 SVGAGI. The junction had 9 bases not matched to a gene; V was cut back by 5 bases and J by 5 bases. The CDR3 runs 15 residues. The CDR3 is CASSRDRGVGNEQYF. CDR3 DNA sequence: TGTGCCAGCAGTAGGGACAGGGGAGTTGGGAACGAGCAGTACTTC.

This clone was detected only a few times. V gene TRBV6-6 combines with J gene TRBJ2-5, with D possibly TRBD1 on 6 matching bases. Germline loops: CDR1 MNHNY, CDR2 SVGAGI (reference sequence). The CDR3 length is 14 residues. Trimming shortened V by 2 bases and J by 6 bases, and 13 bases separated the two germline ends. The CDR3 sequence: CASSYADRRQTQYF. The CDR3 region has the DNA TGTGCCAGCAGTTACGCCGACAGGCGACAGACCCAGTACTTC.

The chain joins TRBV20-1 to TRBJ2-4, with a possible D match to TRBD1 (5 bases). CDR1 is DFQATT, CDR2 SNEGSKA, per germline (reference sequence). The CDR3 spans 11 residues. V was shortened by 5 bases and J by 8 bases, with 10 bases between the two germline ends. This CDR3 is CSAGEQDIQYF. For the CDR3, the DNA is TGCAGTGCTGGGGAACAGGACATTCAGTACTTC.

The rearrangement links TRBV5-8 to TRBJ1-4, with TRBD1 matching 8 bases. Germline-derived CDR1 and CDR2 are SGHTS and YDEGEE. The CDR3 totals 15 residues. Trimming at V came to 4 bases and at J to 4 bases, leaving 6 bases not matched to a gene. The CDR3 region is CASSERDRHNEKLFF. The CDR3 DNA reads TGTGCCAGCAGCGAAAGGGACAGGCATAATGAAAAACTGTTTTTT.

This sequence joins TRBV5-1 and TRBJ2-1, with D possibly being TRBD1 (6 bases). V was trimmed by 4 bases and J by 5 bases, leaving 19 bases between them. The CDR3 loop spans 16 amino acids. CDR1 and CDR2 (germline): SGHRS, YFSETQ. The CDR3 protein is CASSPKTGTSDNEQFF. The CDR3 DNA reads TGCGCCAGCAGCCCAAAGACCGGGACATCGGACAATGAGCAGTTCTTC.

CDR3: CASSGTGKDEQYF. CDR3 DNA: TGCGCCAGCAGCGGGACAGGTAAAGACGAGCAGTACTTC. This sequence joins TRBV5-1 and TRBJ2-7; TRBD1 agrees at 8 bases. CDR1 and CDR2 from the germline V gene are SGHRS and YFSETQ. J lost 5 bases, V lost 4 bases, and 5 bases had no gene match. The CDR3 is 13 amino acids.

With regard to this clone: This sample includes further DNA sequences coding for the same CDR3. This sequence joins TRBV9 and TRBJ1-2; the D gene is possibly TRBD1 (6 bases). The CDR3 runs to 13 residues. Germline loops: CDR1 SGDLS, CDR2 YYNGEE. The V gene lost 4 bases and the J gene lost 8 bases, with 15 bases spanning the gap. The DNA of the CDR3 is TGTGCCAGCAGCCTCAGTGGGGGCGGGGGCTACACCTTC. Amino acids: CASSLSGGGGYTF.